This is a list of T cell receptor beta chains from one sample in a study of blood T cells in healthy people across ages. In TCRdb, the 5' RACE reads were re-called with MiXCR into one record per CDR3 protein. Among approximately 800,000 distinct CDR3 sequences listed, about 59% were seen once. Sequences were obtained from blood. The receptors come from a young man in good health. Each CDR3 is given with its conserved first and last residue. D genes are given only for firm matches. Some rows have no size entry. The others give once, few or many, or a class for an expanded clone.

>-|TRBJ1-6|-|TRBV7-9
CASSFRGTGSPLHF
TGTGCCAGCAGCTTCAGGGGCACGGGTTCACCCCTCCACTTT
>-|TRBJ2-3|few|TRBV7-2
CASSLGFLTDTQYF
TGTGCCAGCAGCTTAGGTTTTTTGACAGATACGCAGTATTTT
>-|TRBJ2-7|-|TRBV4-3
CASSREGSYEQYF
TGCGCCAGCAGCCGAGAGGGATCCTACGAGCAGTACTTC
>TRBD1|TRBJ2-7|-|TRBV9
CASSVDTGGPYEQYF
TGTGCCAGCAGCGTAGACACAGGGGGCCCCTACGAGCAGTACTTC
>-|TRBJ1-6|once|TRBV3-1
CASSRRHAPDNSPLHF
TGTGCCAGCAGCCGAAGACACGCGCCAGATAATTCACCCCTCCACTTT
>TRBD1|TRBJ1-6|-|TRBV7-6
CASSDRDRGNSPLHF
TGTGCCAGCAGCGACCGGGACAGGGGAAATTCACCCCTCCACTTT
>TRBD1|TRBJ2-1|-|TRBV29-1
CSVETGTGVGEQFF
TGCAGCGTTGAAACCGGGACAGGGGTCGGTGAGCAGTTCTTC
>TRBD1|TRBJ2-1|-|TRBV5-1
CASSKIGDRGGNEQFF
TGCGCCAGCAGCAAAATCGGGGACAGGGGAGGCAATGAGCAGTTCTTC
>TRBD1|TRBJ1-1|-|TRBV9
CASSAGPPLTGMNTEAFF
TGTGCCAGCAGCGCCGGTCCCCCTTTGACAGGGATGAACACTGAAGCTTTCTTT
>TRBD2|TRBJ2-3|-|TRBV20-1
CSAPLPAGVYTDTQYF
TGCAGTGCCCCGCTGCCAGCGGGGGTTTACACAGATACGCAGTATTTT
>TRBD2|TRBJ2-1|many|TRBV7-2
CASSSGLAAYNEQFF
TGTGCCAGCAGCTCCGGACTAGCGGCTTACAATGAGCAGTTCTTC